This TCR beta chain is drawn from a study of T cells in Graves' hyperthyroidism and ophthalmopathy. Lactation, pregnancy, other autoimmune disease or uncontrolled infection excluded patients. CDR1 is ENHRY and CDR2 is SYGVKD in the germline V gene. This CDR3 contains 15 residues. After removal of 0 bases from V and 5 bases from J, the junction contained 3 bases not matched to a gene. RNA transcripts were the template for amplifying TCR beta CDR3 regions. With the HTBI primer set, the TCR CDR3 went through a first round of RT-PCR. TCRdb passed the multiplex PCR reads through MiXCR, listing each CDR3 protein once. This sample has hundreds of thousands of distinct CDR3 sequences, with roughly 46% found just once.

V and J are TRBV10-3 and TRBJ1-4, with 7 positions matching TRBD1. This clonotype originated in an adult man with Graves' disease, either hyperthyroidism or ophthalmopathy (not recorded which). The material sequenced was peripheral blood or thyroid tissue (not recorded which). The CDR3 DNA sequence: TGTGCCATCAGTGAGTCCGGGACAGCAAATGAAAAACTGTTTTTT. Protein: CAISESGTANEKLFF.